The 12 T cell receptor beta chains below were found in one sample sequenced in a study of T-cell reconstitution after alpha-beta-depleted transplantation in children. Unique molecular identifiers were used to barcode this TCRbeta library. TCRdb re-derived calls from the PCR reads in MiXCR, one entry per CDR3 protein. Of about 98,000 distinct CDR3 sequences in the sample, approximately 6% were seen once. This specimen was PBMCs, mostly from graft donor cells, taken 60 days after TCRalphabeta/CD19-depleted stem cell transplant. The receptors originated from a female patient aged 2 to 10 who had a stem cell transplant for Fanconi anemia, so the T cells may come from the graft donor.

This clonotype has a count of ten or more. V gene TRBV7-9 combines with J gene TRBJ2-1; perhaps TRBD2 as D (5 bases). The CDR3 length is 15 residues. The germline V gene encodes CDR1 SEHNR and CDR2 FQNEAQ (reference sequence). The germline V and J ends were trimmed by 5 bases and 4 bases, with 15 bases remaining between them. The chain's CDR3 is CASSPSGVGYNEQFF. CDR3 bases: TGTGCCAGCAGCCCCTCCGGGGTTGGGTACAATGAGCAGTTCTTC.

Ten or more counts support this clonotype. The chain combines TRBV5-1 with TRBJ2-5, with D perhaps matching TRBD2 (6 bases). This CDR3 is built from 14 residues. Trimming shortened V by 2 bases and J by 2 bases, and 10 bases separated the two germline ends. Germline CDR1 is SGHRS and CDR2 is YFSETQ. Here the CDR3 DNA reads TGCGCCAGCAGCTTCGGGACTGTACAAGAGACCCAGTACTTC. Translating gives CASSFGTVQETQYF.

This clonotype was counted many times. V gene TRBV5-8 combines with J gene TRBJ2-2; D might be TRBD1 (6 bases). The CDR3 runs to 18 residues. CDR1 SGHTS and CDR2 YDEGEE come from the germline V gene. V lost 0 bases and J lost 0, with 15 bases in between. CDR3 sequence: CASSLATDSTANTGELFF. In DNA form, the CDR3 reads TGTGCCAGCAGCTTGGCCACGGACAGTACCGCGAACACCGGGGAGCTGTTTTTT.

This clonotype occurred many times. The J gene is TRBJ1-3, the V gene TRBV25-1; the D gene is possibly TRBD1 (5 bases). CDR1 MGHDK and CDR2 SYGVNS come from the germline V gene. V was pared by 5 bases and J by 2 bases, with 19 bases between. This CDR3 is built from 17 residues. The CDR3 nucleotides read TGTGCCAGCAGTACTCATTCGGGCGGGACGGCTGGAAACACCATATATTTT. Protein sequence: CASSTHSGGTAGNTIYF.

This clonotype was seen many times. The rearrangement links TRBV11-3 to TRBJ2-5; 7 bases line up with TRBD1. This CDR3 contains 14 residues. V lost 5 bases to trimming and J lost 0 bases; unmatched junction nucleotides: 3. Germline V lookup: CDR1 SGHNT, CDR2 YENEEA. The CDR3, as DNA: TGTGCCAGCAGCGGAACAGGGGACCAAGAGACCCAGTACTTC. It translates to CASSGTGDQETQYF.

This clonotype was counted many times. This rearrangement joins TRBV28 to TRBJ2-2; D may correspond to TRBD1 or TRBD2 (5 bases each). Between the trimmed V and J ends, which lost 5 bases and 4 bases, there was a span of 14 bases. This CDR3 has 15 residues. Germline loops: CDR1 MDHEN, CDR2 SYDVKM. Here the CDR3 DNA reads TGTGCCAGCAGTCCAGCAGGGACGTCCACCGGGGAGCTGTTTTTT. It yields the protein CASSPAGTSTGELFF.

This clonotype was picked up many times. The CDR3 here is CASSWLRETQYF. The CDR3 DNA is TGTGCCAGCAGTTGGCTCAGAGAGACCCAGTACTTC. The V and J genes are TRBV12-3 or TRBV12-4 and TRBJ2-5; no firm D call. V shed 4 bases and J shed 4 bases, with 7 bases lying between them. CDR3 length: 12 residues.

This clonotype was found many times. The CDR3 loop reads CAISEQVAKNIQYF. The CDR3 coding sequence is TGTGCCATCAGTGAGCAAGTAGCCAAAAACATTCAGTACTTC. The J gene is TRBJ2-4, the V gene TRBV10-3; D unresolved. Trimming took 2 bases from V and 0 from J, leaving 5 bases between them. Germline V gene sequence: CDR1 ENHRY, CDR2 SYGVKD. This CDR3 contains 14 residues.

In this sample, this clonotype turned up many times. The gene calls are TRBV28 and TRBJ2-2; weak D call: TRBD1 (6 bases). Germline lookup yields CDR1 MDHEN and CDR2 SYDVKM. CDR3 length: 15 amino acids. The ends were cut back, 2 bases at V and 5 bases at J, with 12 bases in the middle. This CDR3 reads CASSLVGQRTGELFF. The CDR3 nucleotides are TGTGCCAGCAGTTTAGTAGGACAGAGAACCGGGGAGCTGTTTTTT.

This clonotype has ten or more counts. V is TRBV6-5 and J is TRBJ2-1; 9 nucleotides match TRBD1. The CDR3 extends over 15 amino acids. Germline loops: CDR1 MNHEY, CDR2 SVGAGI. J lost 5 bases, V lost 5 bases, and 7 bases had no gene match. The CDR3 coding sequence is TGTGCCAGCAGTGTACTCGGGACAGGGAACAATGAGCAGTTCTTC. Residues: CASSVLGTGNNEQFF.

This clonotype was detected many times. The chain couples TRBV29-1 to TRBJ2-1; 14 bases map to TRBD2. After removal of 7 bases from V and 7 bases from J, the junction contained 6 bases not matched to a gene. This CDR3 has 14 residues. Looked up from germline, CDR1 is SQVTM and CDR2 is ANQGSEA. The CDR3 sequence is CSGRGLAGENEQFF. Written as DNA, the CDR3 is TGCAGCGGCAGGGGACTAGCGGGAGAAAATGAGCAGTTCTTC.

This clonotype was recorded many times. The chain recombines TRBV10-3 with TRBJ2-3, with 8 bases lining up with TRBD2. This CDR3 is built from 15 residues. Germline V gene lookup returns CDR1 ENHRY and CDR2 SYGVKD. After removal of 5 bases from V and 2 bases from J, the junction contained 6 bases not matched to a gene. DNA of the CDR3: TGTGCCATCAGTACCACTAGCGGCCCCACAGATACGCAGTATTTT. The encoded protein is CAISTTSGPTDTQYF.